This T cell receptor (beta chain) was sequenced during a study of T cell repertoires in cytomegalovirus infection. Overall study: In public TCR beta signatures, there were indications of both CMV infection and matching HLA type.

One entry per CDR3 protein results from TCRdb running MiXCR on the reads. The data contain about 310,000 distinct CDR3 sequences, around a quarter of them seen just once; the ten biggest clones take up 10% to 15%. Comments on this clonotype: Its target is unknown.

V lost 1 base to trimming and J lost 2 bases, with 11 bases between them. This CDR3 has 15 residues. Germline values: CDR1 SEHNR, CDR2 FQNEAQ (reference sequence). This specimen consisted of cultured PBMCs, obtained from culture after CMV antigen stimulation. This clonotype was sampled from a human donor in good health (CMV status not recorded). Some clones in this sample may be carry-over from other donors' samples. The chain recombines TRBV7-9 with TRBJ1-1, with D uncertain. The CDR3 is CASSLGGSENTEAFF. CDR3 bases: TGTGCCAGCAGCTTAGGAGGGAGTGAAAACACTGAAGCTTTCTTT.